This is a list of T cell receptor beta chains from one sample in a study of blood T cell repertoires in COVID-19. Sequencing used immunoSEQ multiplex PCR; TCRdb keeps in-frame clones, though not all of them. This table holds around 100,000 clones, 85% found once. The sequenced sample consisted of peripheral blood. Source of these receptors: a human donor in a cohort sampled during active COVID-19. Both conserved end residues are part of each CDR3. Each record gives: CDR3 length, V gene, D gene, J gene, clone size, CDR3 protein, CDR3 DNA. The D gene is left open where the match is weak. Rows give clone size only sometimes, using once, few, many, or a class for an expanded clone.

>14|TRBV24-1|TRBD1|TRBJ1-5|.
CATSERGRDQPQHF
TGTGCCACCAGTGAGAGGGGGCGCGATCAGCCCCAGCATTTT
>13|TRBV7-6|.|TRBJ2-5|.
CASSLQGSETQYF
TGTGCCAGCAGCTTACAGGGGTCAGAGACCCAGTACTTC
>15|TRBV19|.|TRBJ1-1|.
CASSIDSLTLAEAFF
TGTGCCAGTAGTATCGACTCCTTAACGTTGGCCGAAGCTTTCTTT
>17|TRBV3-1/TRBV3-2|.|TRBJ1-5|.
CASSQRPVSQGLQPQHF
TGTGCCAGCAGCCAAAGGCCCGTTTCGCAGGGATTACAGCCCCAGCATTTT
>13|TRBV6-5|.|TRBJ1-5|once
CASSFTTGQPQHF
TGTGCCAGCAGTTTCACAACAGGGCAGCCCCAGCATTTT
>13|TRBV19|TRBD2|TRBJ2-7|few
CASSTRTSGEQYF
TGTGCCAGTAGTACCAGGACTAGCGGCGAGCAGTACTTC
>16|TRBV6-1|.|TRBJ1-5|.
CASSAERTAQGQPQHF
TGTGCCAGCAGTGCCGAACGGACAGCCCAGGGACAGCCCCAGCATTTT
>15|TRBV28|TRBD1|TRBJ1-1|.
CASRVNRGVNTEAFF
TGTGCCAGCAGGGTAAACAGGGGGGTGAACACTGAAGCTTTCTTT
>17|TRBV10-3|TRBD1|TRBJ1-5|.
CAISLGTGGPPNQPQHF
TGTGCCATCAGTCTAGGGACAGGGGGCCCCCCAAATCAGCCCCAGCATTTT
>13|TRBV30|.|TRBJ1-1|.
CAWSGPRGTEAFF
TGTGCCTGGAGTGGCCCGAGGGGGACTGAAGCTTTCTTT
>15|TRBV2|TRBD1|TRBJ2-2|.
CASSDRGLNTGELFF
TGTGCCAGCAGTGACAGGGGGTTAAACACCGGGGAGCTGTTTTTT
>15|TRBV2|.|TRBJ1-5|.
CASSSRGGGNQPQHF
TGTGCCAGCAGCTCCCGTGGGGGGGGCAATCAGCCCCAGCATTTT